These 32 T cell receptor beta chains originate from one sample sequenced in a study of cytomegalovirus exposure and HLA in healthy donors. With 60 Vbeta and 13 Jbeta primers, the PCR was carried out. Libraries were prepared by immunoSEQ multiplex PCR; TCRdb keeps only in-frame clonotypes and omits some of them. This sample has 170,000 or so clones, with around four fifths found just once. Material: PBMCs. The receptor source for this set is a woman in her fifties or sixties in good health and CMV-seropositive.

This sequence joins TRBV5-4 and TRBJ2-2; D is unclear. Deletions cut 0 bases from V and 6 bases from J, with 9 bases between. Germline V gene data show CDR1 as SGHNT and CDR2 as YYREEE (reference sequence). There are 14 residues in the CDR3. The DNA of the CDR3 is TGTGCCAGCAGCTTGGGTCGCGTTTCCGGGGAGCTGTTTTTT. It codes for CASSLGRVSGELFF.

V and J are TRBV7-9 and TRBJ2-1; the match to TRBD2 covers 13 bases. Germline-derived CDR1 and CDR2 are SEHNR and FQNEAQ (reference sequence). V dropped 6 bases and J dropped 0; count of bases not matched to a gene: 5. This CDR3 is built from 17 residues. CDR3 sequence reads: CASRLAGGGGSYNEQFF. CDR3 sequence (DNA): TGTGCCAGCAGACTAGCGGGAGGGGGGGGCTCCTACAATGAGCAGTTCTTC.

The chain recombines TRBV5-6 with TRBJ1-4; possibly TRBD1 for D (6 bases). With 5 bases removed from V and 0 bases from J, the gap between germline ends came to 20 bases. CDR3 length equals 18 residues. Germline lookup yields CDR1 SGHDT and CDR2 YYEEEE. The CDR3 here is CASRKGARGPSTNEKLFF. CDR3 bases: TGTGCCAGCAGGAAGGGCGCCAGGGGCCCTTCAACTAATGAAAAACTGTTTTTT.

As regards this clone: A read error may account for a junction end that differs from germline. The rearrangement links TRBV28 to TRBJ2-2; tentative D call: TRBD2 (6 bases). In germline, CDR1 is MDHEN, CDR2 SYDVKM. CDR3 length equals 15 residues. CDR3: CASSTNRPGVGGLFF. The CDR3, as DNA: TGTGCCAGCAGTACGAACCGGCCCGGCGTCGGGGGGCTGTTTTTT.

In its sample, this clone was seen a few times. The V gene is TRBV6-1, the J gene TRBJ1-2, with 8 positions matching TRBD1. The germline CDR1 and CDR2 sequences are MNHNS and SASEGT. With 6 bases clipped from V and 6 bases from J, the junction kept 12 bases outside the gene matches. The CDR3 totals 15 residues. The CDR3 is CASSPHLTGEDGYTF. CDR3 sequence (DNA): TGTGCCAGCAGCCCACATCTGACAGGGGAGGATGGCTACACCTTC.

The chain uses TRBV2 and TRBJ2-7; possible D gene TRBD1, 6 bases. From germline, CDR1 is SNHLY and CDR2 FYNNEI. CDR3 size: 15 residues. Trimming removed 2 bases from V and 1 base from J, with 12 bases in between. The CDR3 loop is CASSENRVGSYEQYF. The CDR3 nucleotides are TGTGCCAGCAGTGAAAACAGGGTAGGGTCCTACGAGCAGTACTTC.

V usage is TRBV27 and J usage is TRBJ2-7; 8 bases are shared with TRBD1. Trimming at V came to 4 bases and at J to 5 bases, leaving 4 bases not matched to a gene. Germline V gene lookup returns CDR1 MNHEY and CDR2 SMNVEV (reference sequence). This CDR3 has 13 amino acids. Here the CDR3 reads CASSYGTGNEQYF. The CDR3 DNA reads as TGTGCCAGCAGTTACGGGACAGGCAACGAGCAGTACTTC.

A word on this clone: Additional DNA sequences in this sample encode the identical CDR3. The rearrangement joins TRBV7-3 to TRBJ2-2, with D tentatively TRBD2 (7 bases). This CDR3 is built from 17 residues. The germline gives CDR1 SGHTA, CDR2 FQGTGA. V lost 6 bases, J lost 2 bases, and 19 bases lay in between. The CDR3 coding sequence is TGTGCCAGCAGGTCCGGAGGGGGGGGCGTCAACACCGGGGAGCTGTTTTTT. It is translated as CASRSGGGGVNTGELFF.

The V and J genes are TRBV9 and TRBJ2-7, with 9 bases matching TRBD1. The trim removed 0 bases at V and 4 bases at J, leaving 8 bases unmatched. CDR1 SGDLS and CDR2 YYNGEE come from the germline V gene. There are 16 residues in the CDR3. For the CDR3, the DNA is TGTGCCAGCAGCGTAGGGGGACAGGGAGTGGGATACGAGCAGTACTTC. It specifies CASSVGGQGVGYEQYF.

The table lists this clone with a few counts. The chain is built from TRBV19 and TRBJ2-3; 7 bases match TRBD2. Germline values: CDR1 LNHDA, CDR2 SQIVND (reference sequence). This CDR3 has 15 amino acids. The V segment lost 6 bases and the J segment 0 bases; nucleotides outside the gene matches: 6. CDR3 loop: CASRSLAVSTDTQYF. Written as DNA, the CDR3 is TGTGCCAGTAGGTCCCTAGCGGTTAGCACAGATACGCAGTATTTT.

This clone was recorded only once. Here the CDR3 DNA reads TGTGCCAGCAGGACCCTGGGGACAGGGAACACTGAAGCTTTCTTT. Protein sequence: CASRTLGTGNTEAFF. The chain has TRBV28 and TRBJ1-1, with 8 bases identical to TRBD1. Per the germline V gene, CDR1 is MDHEN and CDR2 is SYDVKM. This CDR3 contains 15 residues. The J segment lost 1 base and the V segment lost 6 bases, leaving 7 bases of the junction unmatched.

The rearrangement joins TRBV20-1 to TRBJ2-7; D not certain. The germline CDR1 and CDR2 sequences are DFQATT and SNEGSKA (reference sequence). The CDR3 length is 10 residues. Trimming left V 6 bases short and J 10 bases short, with 13 bases between. In DNA form, the CDR3 reads TGCAGTGCCAGTTTTGGCCGACAGTACTTC. Residues: CSASFGRQYF.

The chain combines TRBV5-4 with TRBJ2-1; D remains ambiguous. V lost 1 base and J lost 2, with 4 bases in between. Germline CDR1 reads SGHNT; CDR2 reads YYREEE (reference sequence). CDR3 size: 13 residues. The CDR3 bases are TGTGCCAGCAGCTTGCCCACCTACAATGAGCAGTTCTTC. It translates to CASSLPTYNEQFF. Complete variable domain (other parts from reference TRBV5-4 and TRBJ2-1): ETGVTQSPTHLIKTRGQQVTLRCSSQSGHNTVSWYQQALGQGPQFIFQYYREEENGRGNFPPRFSGLQFPNYSSELNVNALELDDSALYLCASSLPTYNEQFFGPGTRLTVL.

The V gene is TRBV28, the J gene TRBJ1-2; TRBD1 matches 10 bases. CDR3 length equals 14 residues. Trimming cost V 5 bases and J 5 bases; bases outside gene matches: 5. The germline V gene has CDR1 MDHEN and CDR2 SYDVKM. In nucleotides, the CDR3 is TGTGCCAGCAGTACGCCGGGACAGGGGTATGGCTACACCTTC. This translates into CASSTPGQGYGYTF.

The chain joins TRBV7-2 to TRBJ1-2; D possibly corresponds to TRBD1 (6 bases). Per germline, CDR1 SGHTA and CDR2 FQGNSA. Trimming left V 2 bases short and J 2 bases short, with 9 bases between. The CDR3 loop spans 14 amino acids. In nucleotides, the CDR3 is TGTGCCAGCAGCTTAAGGGGGATCAACTATGGCTACACCTTC. It codes for CASSLRGINYGYTF.

The chain combines TRBV28 with TRBJ1-5, with D perhaps TRBD1 (5 bases). V was pared by 10 bases and J by 9 bases, with 16 bases between. The length of the CDR3 is 12 residues. The germline gives CDR1 MDHEN, CDR2 SYDVKM. CDR3: CATARGVWPQHF. CDR3 bases: TGTGCCACCGCTAGGGGTGTTTGGCCCCAGCATTTT. The full variable domain, completed using reference TRBV28 and TRBJ1-5, is DVKVTQSSRYLVKRTGEKVFLECVQDMDHENMFWYRQDPGLGLRLIYFSYDVKMKEKGDIPEGYSVSREKKERFSLILESASTNQTSMYLCATARGVWPQHFGDGTRLSIL.

This clone was recorded only once. The V call is TRBV29-1, the J call TRBJ1-2; D unresolved. The CDR3 loop spans 12 amino acids. Germline V gene sequence: CDR1 SQVTM, CDR2 ANQGSEA. The germline V and J ends were trimmed by 3 bases and 4 bases, with 9 bases remaining between them. The CDR3 loop reads CSVDGGIYGYTF. The CDR3 nucleotides are TGCAGCGTTGATGGCGGGATCTATGGCTACACCTTC.

The chain recombines TRBV10-3 with TRBJ1-5; 11 bases match TRBD1. Germline CDR1 reads ENHRY; CDR2 reads SYGVKD. The CDR3 is made up of 16 amino acids. Trimming at V came to 2 bases and at J to 4 bases, leaving 4 bases not matched to a gene. CDR3 loop: CAISEVGTGGNQPQHF. The DNA of the CDR3 is TGTGCCATCAGTGAGGTCGGGACAGGGGGAAATCAGCCCCAGCATTTT.

The V and J genes are TRBV5-1 and TRBJ1-4, with TRBD1 matching 8 bases. Looked up from germline, CDR1 is SGHRS and CDR2 is YFSETQ. This CDR3 comprises 15 residues. The ends lost 4 bases at V and 2 bases at J; junction bases unmatched: 4. The CDR3 region is CASSPTGGTNEKLFF. CDR3 nucleotide sequence: TGCGCCAGCAGCCCCACAGGGGGGACTAATGAAAAACTGTTTTTT.

The genes are TRBV29-1 and TRBJ2-5, with 14 bases fitting TRBD2. Germline trimming cut 3 bases from V and 5 bases from J; bases unmatched to any gene: 5. CDR1 and CDR2 (germline): SQVTM, ANQGSEA. The CDR3 runs 15 residues. CDR3 nucleotide sequence: TGCAGCGTTGACGGGACTAGCGGGAGATCTGAGACCCAGTACTTC. It yields the protein CSVDGTSGRSETQYF.

This clone occurred a few times. This chain uses TRBV7-2 with TRBJ2-7; TRBD1 might be the D (7 bases). The CDR3 spans 16 residues. Germline values: CDR1 SGHTA, CDR2 FQGNSA. V lost 5 bases, J lost 6 bases, and 23 bases lay in between. The CDR3 loop reads CASSTRGAAGLGEQYF. CDR3 DNA sequence: TGTGCCAGCAGCACCAGGGGGGCTGCGGGACTGGGCGAGCAGTACTTC.

J is TRBJ2-7 and V is TRBV4-3, with D possibly being TRBD2 (5 bases). The CDR3 consists of 15 residues. V was pared by 1 base and J by 5 bases, with 15 bases between. In germline, CDR1 is LGHNA, CDR2 YSLEER. The CDR3 loop is CASSQAYGRTHEQYF. The CDR3 DNA reads TGCGCCAGCAGCCAAGCATATGGGAGAACACACGAGCAGTACTTC.

This rearrangement joins TRBV7-2 to TRBJ1-2; D remains ambiguous. Trimming left V 1 base short and J 7 bases short, with 7 bases between. The CDR3 loop spans 12 amino acids. Germline V lookup: CDR1 SGHTA, CDR2 FQGNSA. CDR3 sequence: CASSLVASGYTF. CDR3 nucleotide sequence: TGTGCCAGCAGCTTAGTAGCTAGTGGCTACACCTTC. Looking up the rest from reference TRBV7-2 and TRBJ1-2 gives the full variable domain: GAGVSQSPSNKVTEKGKDVELRCDPISGHTALYWYRQSLGQGLEFLIYFQGNSAPDKSGLPSDRFSAERTGGSVSTLTIQRTQQEDSAVYLCASSLVASGYTFGSGTRLTVV.

This chain joins TRBV10-3 and TRBJ2-5, with TRBD2 identical over 10 bases. The J call may be incorrect, as the DNA end agrees better with TRBJ2-7. Germline CDR1 ENHRY, CDR2 SYGVKD. The CDR3 is made up of 15 amino acids. The CDR3 protein is CAISAGTSEPYEQYF. The CDR3 nucleotides are TGTGCCATCAGTGCGGGGACTAGCGAACCCTACGAGCAGTACTTC.

The gene calls are TRBV4-2 and TRBJ2-7; 13 positions match TRBD2. CDR1 LGHNA and CDR2 YNFKEQ come from the germline V gene. This CDR3 comprises 18 residues. V was clipped by 4 bases and J by 3 bases; unmatched bases: 12. In DNA form, the CDR3 reads TGTGCCAGCAGCCGTAGTCTAAGGACTAGCGGGGGAAACTACGAGCAGTACTTC. Translating gives CASSRSLRTSGGNYEQYF.

The rearrangement joins TRBV30 to TRBJ1-3; 7 nucleotides agree with TRBD1. The CDR3 has 12 residues. The V gene end was trimmed by 1 base and the J gene end by 8 bases; junction bases not matched to a gene: 2. CDR1 GTSNPN and CDR2 SVGIG come from the germline V gene (reference sequence). In DNA, the CDR3 is TGTGCCTGGAGTGAGGGGGCAGACACCATATATTTT. It encodes CAWSEGADTIYF.

The chain has TRBV7-8 and TRBJ1-2, with TRBD1 identical over 7 bases. The V segment lost 5 bases and the J segment 4 bases; nucleotides outside the gene matches: 13. The CDR3 has 16 amino acids. Per germline, CDR1 SGHVS and CDR2 FQNEAQ. CDR3 region: CASSAERQGISYGYTF. CDR3 DNA: TGTGCCAGCAGCGCCGAGCGACAGGGTATCTCCTATGGCTACACCTTC.

V is TRBV5-6 and J is TRBJ1-4; TRBD1 might be the D (6 bases). Germline V CDR1 and CDR2: SGHDT, YYEEEE. Trimming removed 1 base from V and 7 bases from J, with 14 bases in between. The CDR3 contains 15 residues. Here the CDR3 reads CASSLQGHEAEKLFF. CDR3 DNA sequence: TGTGCCAGCAGCTTGCAGGGACACGAGGCTGAAAAACTGTTTTTT.

This chain joins TRBV30 and TRBJ1-5; the D is unclear. The CDR3 spans 13 residues. Germline values: CDR1 GTSNPN, CDR2 SVGIG (reference sequence). Trimming removed 1 base from V and 5 bases from J, with 9 bases in between. The CDR3 DNA reads TGTGCCTGGAGTGGTGGGCAATATCAGCCCCAGCATTTT. This translates into CAWSGGQYQPQHF.

This chain links TRBV15 with TRBJ2-1; 7 bases line up with TRBD2. The CDR3 contains 16 residues. Per germline, CDR1 LNHNV and CDR2 YYDKDF (reference sequence). V shed 0 bases, J shed 9 bases, and the junction held 11 bases outside the gene matches. The CDR3 is CATSRETSPRWGEQFF. In DNA form, the CDR3 reads TGTGCCACCAGCAGAGAGACTAGCCCCAGGTGGGGTGAGCAGTTCTTC.

CDR3 in DNA: TGTGCCAGCAGCCTTAGCGGGACGAACACCGGGGAGCTGTTTTTT. This translates into CASSLSGTNTGELFF. This rearrangement joins TRBV9 to TRBJ2-2, with 8 bases identical to TRBD2. J was trimmed by 0 bases and V by 4 bases; bases with no gene match: 2. The CDR3 is 15 amino acids. The germline V gene has CDR1 SGDLS and CDR2 YYNGEE. Drawing the rest from reference TRBV9 and TRBJ2-2, the complete variable domain is DSGVTQTPKHLITATGQRVTLRCSPRSGDLSVYWYQQSLDQGLQFLIQYYNGEERAKGNILERFSAQQFPDLHSELNLSSLELGDSALYFCASSLSGTNTGELFFGEGSRLTVL.

The rearrangement uses TRBV6-5 and TRBJ2-7; D is unclear. The CDR3 is 14 amino acids. CDR1 and CDR2 (germline): MNHEY, SVGAGI. The V gene lost 0 bases and the J gene lost 0 bases, with 6 bases spanning the gap. In DNA, the CDR3 is TGTGCCAGCAGTTACTCGTTCGGCTCCTACGAGCAGTACTTC. This encodes CASSYSFGSYEQYF.